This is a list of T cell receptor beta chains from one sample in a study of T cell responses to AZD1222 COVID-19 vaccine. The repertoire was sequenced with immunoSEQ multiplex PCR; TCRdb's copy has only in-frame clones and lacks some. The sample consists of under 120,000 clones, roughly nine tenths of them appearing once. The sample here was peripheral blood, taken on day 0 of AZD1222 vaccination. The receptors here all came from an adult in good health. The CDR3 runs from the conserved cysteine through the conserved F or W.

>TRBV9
CASSVDSALWNEQFF
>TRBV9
CASSVGGQGATGELFF
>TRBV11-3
CASSTHSGNTIYF
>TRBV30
CAWSFQGYEKLFF
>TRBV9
CASTLTGGWGTDTQYF
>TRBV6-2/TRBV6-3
CASSYLQGVDEQFF
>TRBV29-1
CSVRLAGVYEQFF
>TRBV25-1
CASSPHRGETQYF
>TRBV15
CATSRDILTDFLAGGPSSYNEQFF
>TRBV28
CASSILNTIYF
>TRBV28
CASDQRAGSMNTEAFF
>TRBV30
CAWSVRETQYF
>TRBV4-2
CASSQDGTSGGKYNEQFF
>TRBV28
CASSLPGQGSNQPQHF
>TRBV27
CASSLGLAGIPREQYF
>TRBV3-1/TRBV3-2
CASSLRGGNQETQYF
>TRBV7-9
CASSSQDQPQHF
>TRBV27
CASRDFTDTQYF
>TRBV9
CASSVGAGGGNTIYF
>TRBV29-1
CSARRTPLHF
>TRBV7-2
CASSLARDAETQYF
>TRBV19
CASSGTLNTGELFF
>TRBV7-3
CASSARTQETQYF
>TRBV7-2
CASTPTGTGGEKLFF
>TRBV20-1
CSASGGAGTEAFF
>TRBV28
CASSLDAGNYEQYF
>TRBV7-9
CASSLVSTGELFF
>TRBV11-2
CASSLDRDQPQHF
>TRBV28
CASIPSLAGMHTDTQYF
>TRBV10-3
CAISDNGAPMEQFF
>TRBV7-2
CASSLGPSWLEEKLFF
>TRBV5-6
CASSSRDGGGYYGYTF
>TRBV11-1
CASSLLTGSGYEQYF
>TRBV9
CASSVRTGAGETQYF
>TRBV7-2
CASSPRLGADYGYTF
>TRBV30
CAWQGPGSRYNSPLHF
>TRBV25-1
CASSEYLDGYTF
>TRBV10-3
CAISQGGPLHF
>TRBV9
CASSVAGEDTQYF
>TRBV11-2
CASSSSRQGAYEQYF
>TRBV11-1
CASGPTGTYGYTF
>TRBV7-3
CASSSVQGYNEQFF
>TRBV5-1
CASSAGLAGAYEQYF
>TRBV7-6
CASSLAPTEQQETQYF
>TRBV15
CATSEPGLAGRADTQYF
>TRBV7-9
CASSLSTTDGNTEAFF
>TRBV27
CASSLGGQLQETQYF
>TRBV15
CATSRKIQDYEQYF
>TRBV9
CASSLGRTNEKLFF
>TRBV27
CASSSQAGGRNEQFF